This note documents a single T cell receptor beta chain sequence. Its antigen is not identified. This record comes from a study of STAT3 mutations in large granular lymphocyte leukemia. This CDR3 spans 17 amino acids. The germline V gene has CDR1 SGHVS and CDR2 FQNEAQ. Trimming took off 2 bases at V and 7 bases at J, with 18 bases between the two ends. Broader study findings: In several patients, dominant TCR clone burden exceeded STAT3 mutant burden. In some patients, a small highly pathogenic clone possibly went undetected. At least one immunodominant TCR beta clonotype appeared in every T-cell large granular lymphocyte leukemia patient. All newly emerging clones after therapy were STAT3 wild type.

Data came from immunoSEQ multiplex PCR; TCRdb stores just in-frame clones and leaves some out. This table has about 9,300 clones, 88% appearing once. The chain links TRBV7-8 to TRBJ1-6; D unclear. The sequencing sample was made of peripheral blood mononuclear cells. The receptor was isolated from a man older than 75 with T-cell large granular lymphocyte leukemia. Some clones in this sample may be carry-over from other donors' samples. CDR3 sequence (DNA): TGTGCCAGCAGCTTAAGGCGAATGGTGGGGAGAAATTCACCCCTCCACTTT. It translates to CASSLRRMVGRNSPLHF.